The rows below give T cell receptor beta chains drawn from one sample of a study of T cells after somatic rescue of genetic block. Assay: immunoSEQ multiplex PCR; the TCRdb copy retains only in-frame clones and omits some. The sample has about 67,000 clones, just over 90% seen once. Sequencing input: peripheral blood mononuclear cells (PBMCs). The receptors originated from a man aged 40-55 years. The CDR3 runs from the conserved cysteine through the conserved F or W. Fields, in order: V gene, clone size, D gene, J gene, CDR3 DNA, CDR3 protein. The D gene is left open where the match is weak. Clone size, where shown, is once, few, many, or a class for clones that have expanded.

TRBV5-1	NA	NA	TRBJ2-6	TGCGCCAGCAGCTTGGAAGGGTCTGGGGCCAACGTCCTGACTTTC	CASSLEGSGANVLTF
TRBV5-8	NA	NA	TRBJ1-5	TGTGCCAGCAGCGTCTCAGGTAACAATCAGCCCCAGCATTTT	CASSVSGNNQPQHF
TRBV6-1	NA	TRBD2	TRBJ2-1	TGTGCTTCTCCCGAAGGGAGGGAATGGCTCAATGAGCAGTTCTTC	CASPEGREWLNEQFF
TRBV7-9	NA	NA	TRBJ2-3	TGTGCCAGCAGCTTAGAAGGGACGGGTCGGCCAGATACGCAGTATTTT	CASSLEGTGRPDTQYF
TRBV6-5	NA	NA	TRBJ2-5	TGTGCCAGCAGTTTACAGGGAAGGGAGACCCAGTACTTC	CASSLQGRETQYF
TRBV28	NA	NA	TRBJ2-7	TGTGCCAGCAGTTTAGGGTCTAGCCCCCACGAGCAGTACTTC	CASSLGSSPHEQYF
TRBV18	NA	TRBD2	TRBJ2-5	TGTGCCAGCTCACCTTGGACTAGCGGGGATAAAGAGACCCAGTACTTC	CASSPWTSGDKETQYF
TRBV4-1	NA	TRBD1	TRBJ2-3	TGCGCCAGCAGCCAGTACGGGGACAGGGAGGTAGATACGCAGTATTTT	CASSQYGDREVDTQYF
TRBV5-5	NA	NA	TRBJ2-7	TGTGCCAGCAGCCCCAGGGACGGCTCCTACGAGCAGTACTTC	CASSPRDGSYEQYF
TRBV19	NA	NA	TRBJ1-1	TGTGCCAGTAGTATCCGGGAGAACACTGAAGCTTTCTTT	CASSIRENTEAFF
TRBV6-6	once	TRBD1	TRBJ1-5	TGTGCCAGCCAGAGCCAGGGGGGGGGATGGCCCCAGCATTTT	CASQSQGGGWPQHF
TRBV19	NA	NA	TRBJ2-5	TGTGCCAGTAGTCCGAATAGGGGAAGGGTAGAGACCCAGTACTTC	CASSPNRGRVETQYF
TRBV5-1	NA	NA	TRBJ2-1	TGCGCCAGCAGCTTGGCCGAGGGGTCCTACAATGAGCAGTTCTTC	CASSLAEGSYNEQFF
TRBV5-4	NA	NA	TRBJ1-6	TGTGCCAGCAGTCACCGGGGGGCCGGGACACCCCTCCACTTT	CASSHRGAGTPLHF
TRBV19	NA	TRBD2	TRBJ2-7	TGTGCCAGTAGTCTAGCGGGGGCCTCCTACGAGCAGTACTTC	CASSLAGASYEQYF
TRBV27	NA	NA	TRBJ1-4	TGTGCCAGCAGTTTACGTACGTCTAATGAAAAACTGTTTTTT	CASSLRTSNEKLFF
TRBV7-8	NA	NA	TRBJ2-7	TGTGCCAGCAGCTCCGACCCGGGACTCGAGCAGTACTTC	CASSSDPGLEQYF
TRBV6-1	NA	NA	TRBJ1-5	TGTGCCAGCAGTGAATGGGGGAAGCTTAGCAATCAGCCCCAGCATTTT	CASSEWGKLSNQPQHF
TRBV28	NA	NA	TRBJ2-7	TGTGCCAGCCGGGACGAAGGGGCCCTTGGGCAGTACTTC	CASRDEGALGQYF
TRBV6-1	NA	NA	TRBJ1-6	TGTGCCAGCAGTCCCGGGACGGGGGATAATTCACCCCTCCACTTT	CASSPGTGDNSPLHF
TRBV28	NA	TRBD2	TRBJ2-7	TGTGCCAGCAGCCCCATAGCGGGAGGGTCCCCATACGAGCAGTACTTC	CASSPIAGGSPYEQYF
TRBV5-6	NA	NA	TRBJ1-5	TGTGCCAGCAGCTCCGGGACGGGGGGCTGGCCCCAGCATTTT	CASSSGTGGWPQHF
TRBV4-2	NA	NA	TRBJ1-2	TGTGCCAGCAGCCACCCCTCGCGAGGGGCCAGTGGCTACACCTTC	CASSHPSRGASGYTF
TRBV9	NA	NA	TRBJ2-1	TGTGCCAGCCAGTCCCGGGCTTCCTCCAATGAGCAGTTCTTC	CASQSRASSNEQFF
TRBV5-6	NA	NA	TRBJ2-3	TGTGCCAGCAGCCCACAGGGTGATACGCAGTATTTT	CASSPQGDTQYF
TRBV5-6	NA	NA	TRBJ2-7	TGTGCCAGCAGCTTTAGCAGGGGTTCCGAGCAGTACTTC	CASSFSRGSEQYF
TRBV5-6	NA	NA	TRBJ1-2	TGTGCCAGCAGCATGGGATGGAGGGATGGCTACACCTTC	CASSMGWRDGYTF
TRBV13	few	TRBD2	TRBJ2-1	TGTGCCAGCAGCTCCCCGCTAGCGGCCTACAATGAGCAGTTCTTC	CASSSPLAAYNEQFF
TRBV28	once	TRBD2	TRBJ2-7	TGTGCCAGCAGTTCCCGGACTAGCGGGAGGCCCGGGAGCTCCTACGAGCAGTACTTC	CASSSRTSGRPGSSYEQYF
TRBV6-6	NA	NA	TRBJ2-7	TGTGCCAGCGAAATCGACAGGTCAAGAGTCACCTACGAGCAGTACTTC	CASEIDRSRVTYEQYF
TRBV6-5	NA	NA	TRBJ2-5	TGTGCCAGCCTCGCGGCCTCAGGGGAGACCCAGTACTTC	CASLAASGETQYF
TRBV6-1	NA	TRBD1	TRBJ1-5	TGTGCCAGCACCGGGACAGGGGAAAGTCAGCCCCAGCATTTT	CASTGTGESQPQHF
TRBV2	few	NA	TRBJ2-2	TGTGCCAGCAGTGAGGGCTCCCCGGGGGCCGGGGAGCTGTTTTTT	CASSEGSPGAGELFF
TRBV19	once	TRBD2	TRBJ2-2	TGTGCCAGTAGTACCCCCCGGGGGGGCGGCGAAGGGGAGCTGTTTTTT	CASSTPRGGGEGELFF
TRBV6-6	NA	TRBD2	TRBJ2-7	TGTGCCAGCAGTCTGTCGGGACTAGCAAGCGAGCAGTACTTC	CASSLSGLASEQYF
TRBV2	NA	NA	TRBJ1-6	TGTGCCAGCAGTGGGGGGGCGTCCTATAATTCACCCCTCCACTTT	CASSGGASYNSPLHF
TRBV4-1	NA	NA	TRBJ1-5	TGCGCCAGCAGCCAAGTTATGACTGATAGCAATCAGCCCCAGCATTTT	CASSQVMTDSNQPQHF
TRBV27	few	TRBD2	TRBJ2-7	TGTGCCAGCAGTCCGCCGGAGGCCCCAGCGGGGGATATCTACGAGCAGTACTTC	CASSPPEAPAGDIYEQYF
TRBV19	NA	TRBD1	TRBJ2-1	TGTGCCAGTAAACCGGGACAGGGAGGAACTGAGCAGTTCTTC	CASKPGQGGTEQFF
TRBV18	NA	TRBD2	TRBJ2-2	TGTGCCAGCTCACCCACCGGTCCTCGGCTAGCGGGAAACACCGGGGAGCTGTTTTTT	CASSPTGPRLAGNTGELFF
TRBV7-8	NA	NA	TRBJ2-2	TGTGCCAGCAGCTTAGACAGGGTCCCCGGGGAGCTGTTTTTT	CASSLDRVPGELFF
TRBV18	NA	NA	TRBJ1-3	TGTGCCAGCTCACCACGCGACAACTCTGGAAACACCATATATTTT	CASSPRDNSGNTIYF
TRBV30	NA	NA	TRBJ2-5	TGTGCCTGGAGTTTCAACAGGGTAGGCGCAGAGACCCAGTACTTC	CAWSFNRVGAETQYF
TRBV6-5	once	TRBD1	TRBJ2-7	TGTGCCAGCAAGGGACAGGGGATAAGGGACGAGCAGTACTTC	CASKGQGIRDEQYF
TRBV4-1	NA	NA	TRBJ1-1	TGCGCCAGCAGCCGCATCACAGTTGCTGAAGCTTTCTTT	CASSRITVAEAFF
TRBV28	NA	NA	TRBJ2-3	TGTGCCAGCGAAAAACAGTTCACAGATACGCAGTATTTT	CASEKQFTDTQYF
TRBV7-9	NA	TRBD1	TRBJ1-1	TGTGCCAGCAGCCCCGACACCACTGGGACAGGCCCTGAAGCTTTCTTT	CASSPDTTGTGPEAFF
TRBV2	NA	NA	TRBJ2-7	TGTGCCAGCATACCTCCCTGGCAGGCCTACGAGCAGTACTTC	CASIPPWQAYEQYF
TRBV2	NA	NA	TRBJ2-2	TGTGCCAGCGACGCAGGGCGGAACACCGGGGAGCTGTTTTTT	CASDAGRNTGELFF
TRBV19	once	TRBD1	TRBJ2-7	TGTGCCAGTAAACAGGGGCCCCAATACGAGCAGTACTTC	CASKQGPQYEQYF
TRBV13	NA	TRBD2	TRBJ2-7	TGTGCCAGCAGCTTGAGCGGGGGCGGCTACGAGCAGTACTTC	CASSLSGGGYEQYF
TRBV7-9	once	TRBD2	TRBJ2-7	TGTGCCAGCAGCTTACGCCCTGTAGGTAGCGGGAGTTACGAGCAGTACTTC	CASSLRPVGSGSYEQYF
TRBV7-3	NA	TRBD1	TRBJ2-2	TGTGCCAGCAGCTCCCGGACAGGGAAAGCGTCCGGGGAGCTGTTTTTT	CASSSRTGKASGELFF
TRBV4-1	NA	NA	TRBJ2-7	TGCGCCAGCAGCCAAGACGGCATCTACGAGCAGTACTTC	CASSQDGIYEQYF
TRBV4-1	NA	NA	TRBJ2-3	TGCGCCAGCAGGGGTACAGGGTCGGATACGCAGTATTTT	CASRGTGSDTQYF